Given below is one T cell receptor beta chain in context. As yet, its antigen is unknown. This sample is drawn from a study of regulatory T cells in long-lasting Graves disease. Study findings and constraints: In persistent patients, shared public clonotypes (around 2,500) outnumbered those in new patients (roughly 870). Reduced TCR diversity was observed in persistent Graves' patients versus newly diagnosed patients.

The TCR beta library used iRepertoire HTBI primers with Arm-PCR amplification of CDR3. A single record per CDR3 protein comes from TCRdb applying MiXCR to the multiplex PCR reads. The repertoire holds roughly 450,000 distinct CDR3 sequences, with roughly 22% as singletons. Time point meaning: persistent/refractory GD, antithyroid drugs over 5 years with positive TRAb. The TCR library was made from RNA that had been extracted from PBMCs in TRIzol. Nine milliliters of peripheral blood were taken and placed in EDTA tubes. Germline V gives CDR1 SGHRS, CDR2 YFSETQ. V was clipped by 4 bases and J by 4 bases, with 12 bases between them. The CDR3 is 14 residues long.

The rearrangement links TRBV5-1 to TRBJ1-3; D uncertain. Sequencing used peripheral blood mononuclear cells (PBMCs), obtained when the disease was refractory, from a patient treated with antithyroid drugs. This TCR was recovered from a female donor with Graves disease. CDR3 region: CASSPLQSGNTIYF. The CDR3 region has the DNA TGCGCCAGCAGCCCCCTGCAGAGCGGAAACACCATATATTTT.